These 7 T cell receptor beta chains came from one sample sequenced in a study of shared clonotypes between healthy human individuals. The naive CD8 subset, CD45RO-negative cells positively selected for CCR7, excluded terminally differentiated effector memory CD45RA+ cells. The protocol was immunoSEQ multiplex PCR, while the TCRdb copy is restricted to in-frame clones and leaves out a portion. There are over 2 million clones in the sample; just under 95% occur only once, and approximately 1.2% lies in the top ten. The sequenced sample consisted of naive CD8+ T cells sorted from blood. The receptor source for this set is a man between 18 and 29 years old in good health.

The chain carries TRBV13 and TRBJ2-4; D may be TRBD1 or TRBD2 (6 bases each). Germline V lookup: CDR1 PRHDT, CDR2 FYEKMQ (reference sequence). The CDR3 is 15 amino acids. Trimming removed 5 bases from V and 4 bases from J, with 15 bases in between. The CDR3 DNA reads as TGTGCCAGCAGCATGAAGGGGGGCGTTAAAAACATTCAGTACTTC. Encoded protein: CASSMKGGVKNIQYF.

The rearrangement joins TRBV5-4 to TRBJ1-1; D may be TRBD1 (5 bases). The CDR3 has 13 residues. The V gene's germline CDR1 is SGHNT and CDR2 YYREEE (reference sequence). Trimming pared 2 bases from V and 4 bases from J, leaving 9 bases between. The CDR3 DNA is TGTGCCAGCAGCTTTATGGGGGGCACTGAAGCTTTCTTT. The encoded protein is CASSFMGGTEAFF.

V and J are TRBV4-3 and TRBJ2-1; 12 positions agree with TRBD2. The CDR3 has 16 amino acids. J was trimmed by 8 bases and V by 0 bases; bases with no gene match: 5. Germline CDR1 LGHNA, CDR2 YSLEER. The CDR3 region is CASSQDLAGGVDEQFF. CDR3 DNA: TGCGCCAGCAGCCAAGATCTAGCGGGAGGGGTGGATGAGCAGTTCTTC.

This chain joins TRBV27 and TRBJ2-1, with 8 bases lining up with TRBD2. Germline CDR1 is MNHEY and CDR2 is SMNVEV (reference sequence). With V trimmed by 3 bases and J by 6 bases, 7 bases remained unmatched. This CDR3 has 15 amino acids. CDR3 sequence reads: CASSFPLAGINEQFF. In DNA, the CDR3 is TGTGCCAGCAGTTTCCCCTTAGCGGGAATCAATGAGCAGTTCTTC.

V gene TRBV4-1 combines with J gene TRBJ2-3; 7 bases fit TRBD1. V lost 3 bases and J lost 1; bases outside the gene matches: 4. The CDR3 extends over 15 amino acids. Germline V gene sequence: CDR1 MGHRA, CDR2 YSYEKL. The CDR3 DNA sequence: TGCGCCAGCAGCCATGTACAGGGGCGCACAGATACGCAGTATTTT. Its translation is CASSHVQGRTDTQYF.

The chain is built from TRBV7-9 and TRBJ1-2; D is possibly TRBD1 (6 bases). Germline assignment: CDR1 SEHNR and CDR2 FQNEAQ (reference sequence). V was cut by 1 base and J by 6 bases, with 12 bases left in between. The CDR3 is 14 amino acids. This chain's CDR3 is CASSLGEGDHGYTF. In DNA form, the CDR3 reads TGTGCCAGCAGCTTAGGTGAGGGGGACCATGGCTACACCTTC.

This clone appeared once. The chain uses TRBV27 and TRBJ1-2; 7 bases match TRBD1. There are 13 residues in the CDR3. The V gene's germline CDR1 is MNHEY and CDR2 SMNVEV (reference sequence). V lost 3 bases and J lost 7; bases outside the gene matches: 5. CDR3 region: CASSFDREGGYTF. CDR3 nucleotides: TGTGCCAGCAGTTTTGACAGGGAAGGTGGCTACACCTTC.